These T cell receptor beta chains were read from a single sample in a study of blood T cell repertoires in COVID-19. Clones were sequenced by immunoSEQ multiplex PCR, and TCRdb holds only the in-frame ones, with some missing. The sample yields approximately 300,000 clones, roughly 91% seen once. Sequencing used peripheral blood. The receptor set was obtained from a man aged 30-40 years with acute or convalescent COVID-19. The CDR3 runs from the conserved cysteine through the conserved F or W. The order of the fields is V gene, J gene, D gene, CDR3 length, clone size, CDR3 protein, CDR3 DNA. The D gene is left open where the match is weak. Some rows mark clone size as missing; the rest say once, few, many or name a class of expanded clone.

>TRBV7-3|TRBJ1-1|TRBD1|17|NA
CASSSERRTGRHTEAFF
TGTGCCAGCAGCTCTGAACGAAGGACAGGTAGACACACTGAAGCTTTCTTT
>TRBV10-3|TRBJ1-2|TRBD1|15|NA
CAISSGQGAGYGYTF
TGTGCCATCAGCTCGGGACAGGGGGCAGGTTATGGCTACACCTTC
>TRBV10-1|TRBJ1-5|TRBD1|13|NA
CASSAGTEQPQHF
TGCGCCAGCAGTGCCGGGACAGAGCAGCCCCAGCATTTT
>TRBV18|TRBJ1-2|TRBD1|14|once
CASSPGSGQDGYTF
TGTGCCAGCTCACCCGGTTCAGGACAGGATGGCTACACCTTC
>TRBV19|TRBJ1-6|TRBD1|14|NA
CASTLYQGDSPLHF
TGTGCCAGTACCCTATACCAGGGGGATTCACCCCTCCACTTT
>TRBV7-3|TRBJ2-1|NA|15|NA
CASSLGSLFVDEQFF
TGTGCCAGCAGTCTCGGGTCCCTTTTTGTCGATGAGCAGTTCTTC
>TRBV30|TRBJ1-5|NA|13|NA
CAWAGGDNQPQHF
TGTGCCTGGGCTGGGGGGGACAATCAGCCCCAGCATTTT
>TRBV28|TRBJ2-7|NA|13|NA
CASSLSRGSEQYF
TGTGCCAGCAGTTTATCCCGTGGCAGCGAGCAGTACTTC
>TRBV7-3|TRBJ2-1|TRBD1|12|NA
CASSLIQGAKFF
TGTGCCAGCAGCTTAATCCAGGGGGCGAAGTTCTTC
>TRBV4-2|TRBJ2-1|TRBD2|19|NA
CASSQDFGSSGSAYNEQFF
TGTGCCAGCAGCCAAGATTTCGGGAGTAGCGGGAGTGCCTACAATGAGCAGTTCTTC
>TRBV5-5|TRBJ1-1|TRBD1|14|NA
CASSRDRTRTEAFF
TGTGCCAGCAGCAGGGACAGGACGCGGACTGAAGCTTTCTTT
>TRBV7-3|TRBJ1-3|NA|13|NA
CASAEGSGNTIYF
TGTGCCAGCGCCGAGGGCTCTGGAAACACCATATATTTT
>TRBV14|TRBJ2-1|NA|13|NA
CASSQAGSMAQFF
TGTGCCAGCAGCCAAGCGGGGTCAATGGCGCAGTTCTTC
>TRBV7-6|TRBJ1-2|NA|12|once
CASSRGNGGYTF
TGTGCCAGCAGCCGCGGGAACGGTGGCTACACCTTC
>TRBV5-6|TRBJ2-5|NA|13|NA
CASRSTPQETQYF
TGTGCCAGCAGGTCAACTCCACAAGAGACCCAGTACTTC
>TRBV28|TRBJ2-5|NA|16|NA
CASSFRLSGSQETQYF
TGTGCCAGCAGTTTCCGCCTAAGTGGGAGCCAAGAGACCCAGTACTTC
>TRBV25-1|TRBJ1-2|TRBD1|14|once
CASSEPGTAYGYTF
TGTGCCAGCAGTGAACCCGGGACAGCGTATGGCTACACCTTC
>TRBV30|TRBJ1-1|NA|14|NA
CAWSPRQMNTEAFF
TGTGCCTGGAGTCCCCGACAGATGAACACTGAAGCTTTCTTT
>TRBV28|TRBJ1-5|TRBD1|15|NA
CASLDITGGVQPQHF
TGTGCCAGCCTGGATATCACAGGGGGCGTTCAGCCCCAGCATTTT
>TRBV7-8|TRBJ1-1|NA|13|NA
CASSYEGWTEAFF
TGTGCCAGCAGTTATGAGGGCTGGACTGAAGCTTTCTTT
>TRBV7-2|TRBJ1-2|NA|15|NA
CASSLGLETFYGYTF
TGTGCCAGCAGCTTAGGACTCGAGACTTTCTATGGCTACACCTTC
>TRBV18|TRBJ1-3|NA|14|NA
CASSLDSSGNTIYF
TGTGCCAGCTCACTCGATAGCTCTGGAAACACCATATATTTT
>TRBV5-1|TRBJ2-7|TRBD1|13|NA
CASSGTGTYEQYF
TGCGCCAGCAGTGGGACAGGCACCTACGAGCAGTACTTC
>TRBV5-6|TRBJ1-5|NA|15|NA
CASSLVRDSNQPQHF
TGTGCCAGCAGCTTGGTGCGGGATAGCAATCAGCCCCAGCATTTT
>TRBV3-1/TRBV3-2|TRBJ2-5|TRBD1|15|NA
CASSQDANRGQTQYF
TGTGCCAGCAGCCAAGACGCAAACAGGGGGCAGACCCAGTACTTC
>TRBV5-1|TRBJ2-1|NA|17|NA
CASTQGVAGLAYNEQFF
TGCGCCAGCACCCAGGGGGTAGCGGGGCTCGCCTACAATGAGCAGTTCTTC
>TRBV24-1|TRBJ2-3|TRBD1|15|NA
CATSDPGTGVNTQYF
TGTGCCACCAGTGATCCCGGGACAGGGGTTAATACGCAGTATTTT
>TRBV18|TRBJ2-1|TRBD2|15|NA
CASSLRLADNNEQFF
TGTGCCAGCTCACTACGACTAGCGGACAACAATGAGCAGTTCTTC
>TRBV6-6|TRBJ2-7|NA|12|NA
CASSSKRGEQYF
TGTGCCAGCAGCTCAAAAAGGGGAGAGCAGTACTTC
>TRBV5-6|TRBJ2-7|NA|14|few
CASSFYSLWYEQYF
TGTGCCAGCAGCTTCTATTCGTTGTGGTACGAGCAGTACTTC
>TRBV6-1|TRBJ2-1|NA|15|NA
CASSEPGRRGNEQFF
TGTGCCAGCAGTGAACCGGGGCGGAGGGGCAATGAGCAGTTCTTC
>TRBV27|TRBJ1-5|TRBD1|17|NA
CASSLYGQGARYQPQHF
TGTGCCAGCAGTTTATATGGACAGGGGGCGCGGTATCAGCCCCAGCATTTT
>TRBV29-1|TRBJ2-7|TRBD1|13|NA
CSVRQGGSYEQYF
TGCAGCGTTCGACAGGGGGGGTCCTACGAGCAGTACTTC
>TRBV30|TRBJ2-4|NA|13|NA
CAWSVASSNIQYF
TGTGCCTGGAGTGTAGCTAGCTCGAACATTCAGTACTTC
>TRBV30|TRBJ1-4|NA|13|NA
CAWSVAGSEKLFF
TGTGCCTGGAGTGTTGCAGGGTCTGAAAAACTGTTTTTT
>TRBV3-1/TRBV3-2|TRBJ1-2|TRBD1|15|once
CASSLQGNFNYGYTF
TGTGCCAGCAGCCTACAGGGGAATTTTAACTATGGCTACACCTTC
>TRBV7-2|TRBJ2-7|NA|14|NA
CASSLVGGAYEQYF
TGTGCCAGCAGCTTAGTTGGCGGGGCCTACGAGCAGTACTTC